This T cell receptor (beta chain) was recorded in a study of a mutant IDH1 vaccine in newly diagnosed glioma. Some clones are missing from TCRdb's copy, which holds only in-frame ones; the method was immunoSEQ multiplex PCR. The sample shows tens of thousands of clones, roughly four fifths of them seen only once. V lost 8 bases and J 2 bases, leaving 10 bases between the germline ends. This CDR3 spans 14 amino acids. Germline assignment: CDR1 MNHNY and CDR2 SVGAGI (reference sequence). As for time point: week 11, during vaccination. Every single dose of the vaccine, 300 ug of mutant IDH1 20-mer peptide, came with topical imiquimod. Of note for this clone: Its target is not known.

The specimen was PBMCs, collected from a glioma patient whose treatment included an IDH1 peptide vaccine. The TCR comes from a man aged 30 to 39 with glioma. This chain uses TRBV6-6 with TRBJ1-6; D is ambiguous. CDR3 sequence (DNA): TGTGCCAGCTCCTCGATAACCTATAATTCACCCCTCCACTTT. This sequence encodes CASSSITYNSPLHF.